The 10 T cell receptor beta chains below all came from one sample that was sequenced in a study of OX40 agonist ivuxolimab in advanced cancers. Library preparation employed the immunoSEQ multiplex PCR assay. TCRdb's version of the immuneACCESS table is confined to in-frame rearrangements and falls short of the full clone set. An unresolved V gene accounts for under half of the shortfall where checked; the remainder is of unknown origin. The sample yields fewer than 100,000 clones; approximately 89% were counted once. Roughly 0.19% of the sample is taken by the ten largest. The specimen was CD4+ or CD8+ T cells sorted from blood, collected in a trial of the OX40 agonist ivuxolimab. The receptors here all came from an adult with an advanced solid tumor such as melanoma, head and neck, liver or kidney cancer.

This chain connects TRBV20-1 to TRBJ2-2, with D uncertain. CDR1 DFQATT and CDR2 SNEGSKA come from the germline V gene (reference sequence). The V end lost 6 bases, the J end lost 6 bases, and 8 bases lay between the germline ends. The CDR3 is 11 amino acids. The CDR3 bases are TGCAGTGCCCATGCCCCCGGGGAGCTGTTTTTT. Residues: CSAHAPGELFF.

This clone was observed a few times. CDR3 region: CASTRSDREFYGYTF. In nucleotides, the CDR3 is TGTGCCAGTACCCGCTCGGACAGGGAGTTCTATGGCTACACCTTC. The V gene is TRBV19, the J gene TRBJ1-2; 8 positions agree with TRBD1. J lost 4 bases, V lost 7 bases, and 11 bases had no gene match. In germline, CDR1 is LNHDA, CDR2 SQIVND (reference sequence). This CDR3 spans 15 amino acids.

V is TRBV2 and J is TRBJ1-4; 11 bases align to TRBD1. The CDR3 sequence is 14 residues long. Per the germline V gene, CDR1 is SNHLY and CDR2 is FYNNEI. The J segment lost 12 bases and the V segment lost 3 bases, leaving 6 bases of the junction unmatched. CDR3 amino acids: CASSERGQGVELFF. CDR3 sequence (DNA): TGTGCCAGCAGTGAGAGGGGACAGGGGGTGGAACTGTTTTTT. The whole variable domain, remainder taken from reference TRBV2 and TRBJ1-4, is EPEVTQTPSHQVTQMGQEVILRCVPISNHLYFYWYRQILGQKVEFLVSFYNNEISEKSEIFDDQFSVERPDGSNFTLKIRSTKLEDSAMYFCASSERGQGVELFFGSGTQLSVL.

The chain employs TRBV18 and TRBJ2-7; TRBD2 is a possible D gene (5 bases). Trimming took 6 bases from V and 6 from J, leaving 18 bases between them. Germline V gives CDR1 KGHSH, CDR2 LQKENI. The CDR3 totals 14 residues. CDR3 sequence (DNA): TGTGCCAGCTCGAACACGGACGGGGTAATCGAGCAGTACGTC. The encoded protein is CASSNTDGVIEQYV.

The rearrangement joins TRBV7-9 to TRBJ2-5; D gene unclear. Germline lookup yields CDR1 SEHNR and CDR2 FQNEAQ (reference sequence). This CDR3 comprises 14 residues. V shed 1 base and J shed 3 bases, with 9 bases lying between them. CDR3 residues: CASSLETTEETQYF. The CDR3 region has the DNA TGTGCCAGCAGCTTAGAGACAACAGAAGAGACCCAGTACTTC.

The rearrangement joins TRBV28 to TRBJ2-7; perhaps TRBD1 as D (7 bases). Germline V lookup: CDR1 MDHEN, CDR2 SYDVKM. The CDR3 is 13 residues long. Trimming stripped 6 bases from V and 3 bases from J, with 12 bases between. The CDR3 protein is CASSGGQHYEQYF. In DNA, the CDR3 is TGTGCCAGCAGCGGGGGACAGCACTACGAGCAGTACTTC.

The chain carries TRBV28 and TRBJ2-3, with a possible D match to TRBD1 (6 bases). CDR3 length: 13 residues. From germline, CDR1 is MDHEN and CDR2 SYDVKM. Trimming left V 3 bases short and J 5 bases short, with 9 bases between. The CDR3 spells CASSLAGVDTQYF. CDR3 nucleotides: TGTGCCAGCAGTTTGGCAGGGGTAGATACGCAGTATTTT.

The chain links TRBV7-2 to TRBJ2-5, with 9 bases matching TRBD2. The CDR3 contains 14 residues. The germline V gene has CDR1 SGHTA and CDR2 FQGNSA. V gave up 5 bases and J gave up 4 bases; unmatched junction bases: 5. The CDR3 DNA sequence: TGTGCCAGCAGCCCTATAGCGGGAGTAGAGACCCAGTACTTC. This gives the protein CASSPIAGVETQYF. Full variable domain (rest looked up from reference TRBV7-2 and TRBJ2-5): GAGVSQSPSNKVTEKGKDVELRCDPISGHTALYWYRQSLGQGLEFLIYFQGNSAPDKSGLPSDRFSAERTGGSVSTLTIQRTQQEDSAVYLCASSPIAGVETQYFGPGTRLLVL.

The rearrangement links TRBV28 to TRBJ1-2, with a weak D call TRBD1 (6 bases). The CDR3 length is 18 residues. V was shortened by 2 bases and J by 4 bases, with 23 bases between the two germline ends. Germline assignment: CDR1 MDHEN and CDR2 SYDVKM. The CDR3 spells CASSLGPRNRARGYGYTF. The CDR3 DNA is TGTGCCAGCAGTTTAGGGCCCCGGAACAGGGCACGTGGCTATGGCTACACCTTC.

This clone was recorded a few times. The V gene is TRBV6-5, the J gene TRBJ1-1, with D unresolved. Germline V gene data show CDR1 as MNHEY and CDR2 as SVGAGI. CDR3 length: 15 amino acids. Trimming shortened V by 4 bases and J by 4 bases, and 16 bases separated the two germline ends. In DNA, the CDR3 is TGTGCCAGCAGTTTAGGGTCGTCGGATATCACTGAAGCTTTCTTT. Protein product: CASSLGSSDITEAFF.